The clone carrying this T cell receptor (beta chain) was counted only a few times. Its specificity is not known. The record originates from a study of vaccination and CD4 T cells after COVID-19. Looking at the study overall: SARS-CoV-2, HCoV-NL63, HCoV-OC43 and HCoV-229E supplied the overlapping spike peptides used to stimulate cells.

With the Oncomine TCR Beta short-read assay, DNA from cultured CD4+ T cells was sequenced. The source of extracted genomic DNA was cultured CD4+ T cells. TCRdb passed the PCR reads through MiXCR, listing each CDR3 protein once. The sample lists 8,500 to 9,500 distinct CDR3 sequences, roughly 30% occurring once. Regarding the study as a whole: The median SARS-CoV-2-reactive clonotype number increased from roughly 21 to 40, without statistical significance.

The treatment here: roughly 11-day PBMC culture with coronavirus spike peptide pools or control peptides (ViraFEST assay). CD4+ T lymphocytes from the unexposed donor were collected before the COVID-19 pandemic (2011-2018). CDR3 length: 14 residues. The germline V gene encodes CDR1 SNHLY and CDR2 FYNNEI. V shed 1 base and J 7 bases; nucleotides not matched to a gene: 0. The chain recombines TRBV2 with TRBJ2-7; 14 nucleotides line up with TRBD2. What was sequenced was CD4+ T cells from blood, cultured in vitro. The receptor was derived from a human donor in good health. CDR3 region: CASSEGLAGGEQYF. CDR3 nucleotides: TGTGCCAGCAGTGAAGGACTAGCGGGAGGGGAGCAGTACTTC.